These 22 T cell receptor beta chains originate from one sample sequenced in a study of blood T cell repertoires in COVID-19. Assay used: immunoSEQ multiplex PCR; TCRdb lists only in-frame clones, some missing. The table shows tens of thousands of clones, with 85% to 90% occurring only once. Sequencing used peripheral blood. These receptors were obtained from a man between 45 and 60 years old with active COVID-19.

A note on this clone: This likely comes from a read error, as the CDR3 has no conserved phenylalanine or tryptophan at its end. No DNA is shown, since the ends of the CDR3 on it are uncertain; the CDR3 is the one TCRdb lists. The chain is built from TRBV28 and TRBJ1-2; TRBD1, the table's D call, was not compared with the DNA. The CDR3 length is 12 residues, termini included. Germline CDR1 and CDR2: MDHEN and SYDVKM. The CDR3 loop reads CASSTGQSPLIL.

On this clone: The junction and the germline gene differ at one end; a read error may be behind it. This chain joins TRBV2 and TRBJ2-7; D is perhaps TRBD1 (6 bases). Germline lookup yields CDR1 SNHLY and CDR2 FYNNEI. The length of the CDR3 is 12 residues. The CDR3 reads CASSKDRERRLF. The CDR3 bases are TGTGCCAGCAGTAAGGACAGAGAACGGAGGCTTTTC.

Only a few counts were recorded for this clone. Additional DNA sequences in this sample encode the identical CDR3. V is TRBV11-2 and J is TRBJ2-5; 8 nucleotides agree with TRBD2. CDR1 SGHAT and CDR2 FQNNGV come from the germline V gene. The CDR3 runs 15 residues. The J segment lost 0 bases and the V segment lost 5 bases, leaving 5 bases of the junction unmatched. The CDR3, as DNA: TGTGCCAGCAGCCGGACGGGAGGGGACCAAGAGACCCAGTACTTC. This gives the protein CASSRTGGDQETQYF. Looking up the rest from reference TRBV11-2 and TRBJ2-5 gives the full variable domain: EAGVAQSPRYKIIEKRQSVAFWCNPISGHATLYWYQQILGQGPKLLIQFQNNGVVDDSQLPKDRFSAERLKGVDSTLKIQPAKLEDSAVYLCASSRTGGDQETQYFGPGTRLLVL.

This clone was observed once. The chain carries TRBV18 and TRBJ2-3; a weak D match, TRBD1 (6 bases). The germline V gene has CDR1 KGHSH and CDR2 LQKENI. V lost 1 base, J lost 0 bases, and 17 bases lay in between. The length of the CDR3 is 18 residues. CDR3 nucleotide sequence: TGTGCCAGCTCACCACTCCCTAGGACAGTCACTAGCACAGATACGCAGTATTTT. Its translation is CASSPLPRTVTSTDTQYF.

The rearrangement links TRBV7-6 to TRBJ2-1, with TRBD1 matching over 7 bases. Germline trimming cut 5 bases from V and 7 bases from J; bases unmatched to any gene: 17. This CDR3 is built from 17 residues. Looked up from germline, CDR1 is SGHVS and CDR2 is FNYEAQ. This chain's CDR3 is CASSPRAGGSRENEQFF. The CDR3 DNA reads TGTGCCAGCAGCCCCAGGGCAGGGGGATCTAGGGAAAATGAGCAGTTCTTC. Looking up the rest from reference TRBV7-6 and TRBJ2-1 gives the full variable domain: GAGVSQSPRYKVTKRGQDVALRCDPISGHVSLYWYRQALGQGPEFLTYFNYEAQQDKSGLPNDRFSAERPEGSISTLTIQRTEQRDSAMYRCASSPRAGGSRENEQFFGPGTRLTVL.

The rearrangement joins TRBV10-3 to TRBJ2-2; the match to TRBD2 covers 7 bases. Trimming cost V 8 bases and J 1 base; bases outside gene matches: 4. The V gene's germline CDR1 is ENHRY and CDR2 SYGVKD. The CDR3 loop spans 14 amino acids. CDR3 bases: TGTGCCATCGAGGCGGGAGTGAACACCGGGGAGCTGTTTTTT. Translating it yields CAIEAGVNTGELFF.

The J gene is TRBJ2-7, the V gene TRBV18, with TRBD2 as a possible D gene (5 bases). The CDR3 length is 14 residues. Trimming took off 2 bases at V and 1 base at J, with 9 bases between the two ends. Germline V gives CDR1 KGHSH, CDR2 LQKENI. CDR3 sequence: CASSPIQRSYEQYF. CDR3 nucleotide sequence: TGTGCCAGCTCACCAATCCAGCGGTCCTACGAGCAGTACTTC.

This sequence joins TRBV18 and TRBJ1-1, with D uncertain. The CDR3 is made up of 13 amino acids. The germline V gene has CDR1 KGHSH and CDR2 LQKENI. Trimming pared 3 bases from V and 2 bases from J, leaving 7 bases between. CDR3 in amino acids: CASSPNSNTEAFF. For the CDR3, the DNA is TGTGCCAGCTCACCGAACAGCAACACTGAAGCTTTCTTT.

The chain couples TRBV11-2 to TRBJ2-2; 11 nucleotides match TRBD2. Germline-derived CDR1 and CDR2 are SGHAT and FQNNGV. J lost 5 bases, V lost 5 bases, and 7 bases had no gene match. CDR3 length: 16 amino acids. The CDR3 DNA is TGTGCCAGCAGCCCTAGCGGGAGGATTTGGACCGGGGAGCTGTTTTTT. Translation: CASSPSGRIWTGELFF.

The chain recombines TRBV7-2 with TRBJ1-1, with unresolved D. V dropped 5 bases and J dropped 7 bases, with 11 bases sitting between them. CDR3 length: 12 amino acids. Germline V gene sequence: CDR1 SGHTA, CDR2 FQGNSA. Here the CDR3 DNA reads TGTGCCAGCAGCCAACGAGGATTTGAAGCTTTCTTT. This encodes CASSQRGFEAFF.

Only a few counts were recorded for this clone. This chain connects TRBV4-1 to TRBJ2-7; D may be TRBD1 (6 bases). Trimming left V 1 base short and J 0 bases short, with 7 bases between. The length of the CDR3 is 14 residues. Germline CDR1 MGHRA, CDR2 YSYEKL. This chain's CDR3 is CASSQGDTSYEQYF. For the CDR3, the DNA is TGCGCCAGCAGCCAAGGGGACACCTCCTACGAGCAGTACTTC.

The V call is TRBV29-1, the J call TRBJ2-5, with 14 bases that match TRBD2. In germline, CDR1 is SQVTM, CDR2 ANQGSEA. The CDR3 sequence is 15 residues long. The V segment lost 5 bases and the J segment 3 bases; nucleotides outside the gene matches: 5. Written as DNA, the CDR3 is TGCAGCGTTTCCGGGACTAGCGGGAGTAAAGAGACCCAGTACTTC. Its translation is CSVSGTSGSKETQYF.

The V call is TRBV11-1, the J call TRBJ1-5; D uncertain. The CDR3 covers 14 residues. The V end lost 1 base, the J end lost 4 bases, and 8 bases lay between the germline ends. The germline gives CDR1 SGHAT, CDR2 FQDESV (reference sequence). The CDR3 DNA reads as TGTGCCAGCAGCTTAGAGGGAGGAAATCAGCCCCAGCATTTT. Amino acid sequence: CASSLEGGNQPQHF. The full variable domain, with the rest looked up from reference TRBV11-1 and TRBJ1-5, is EAEVAQSPRYKITEKSQAVAFWCDPISGHATLYWYRQILGQGPELLVQFQDESVVDDSQLPKDRFSAERLKGVDSTLKIQPAELGDSAMYLCASSLEGGNQPQHFGDGTRLSIL.

This clone has only one observation. The rearrangement uses TRBV28 and TRBJ2-7; 7 bases are a match to TRBD2. This CDR3 comprises 15 residues. V dropped 3 bases and J dropped 0; count of bases not matched to a gene: 5. Germline CDR1 MDHEN, CDR2 SYDVKM. Here the CDR3 reads CASSLGAGLSYEQYF. CDR3 nucleotide sequence: TGTGCCAGCAGTTTGGGAGCGGGGCTCTCCTACGAGCAGTACTTC. Together with reference TRBV28 and TRBJ2-7, the CDR3 gives the full variable domain: DVKVTQSSRYLVKRTGEKVFLECVQDMDHENMFWYRQDPGLGLRLIYFSYDVKMKEKGDIPEGYSVSREKKERFSLILESASTNQTSMYLCASSLGAGLSYEQYFGPGTRLTVT.

The CDR3 nucleotides read TGTGCCAGCAGCCCCACCGGGACATCAAGCAATCAGCCCCAGCATTTT. Amino acid sequence: CASSPTGTSSNQPQHF. The rearrangement uses TRBV7-3 and TRBJ1-5; D perhaps matches TRBD1 (6 bases). The length of the CDR3 is 16 residues. Germline V gene lookup returns CDR1 SGHTA and CDR2 FQGTGA. V lost 5 bases and J 1 base, leaving 15 bases between the germline ends.

With respect to this clone: In the same sample, other DNA sequences code for this CDR3. The chain joins TRBV28 to TRBJ1-5, with 9 nucleotides matching TRBD1. The CDR3 contains 15 residues. V was clipped by 6 bases and J by 7 bases; unmatched bases: 10. Germline V gene sequence: CDR1 MDHEN, CDR2 SYDVKM. The CDR3 sequence is CASSLGQGGWQPQHF. CDR3 DNA sequence: TGTGCCAGCAGCCTGGGACAGGGCGGGTGGCAGCCCCAGCATTTT.

Notes on this clone: This sample also contains other DNA sequences that code for the same CDR3. This chain connects TRBV6-2 or TRBV6-3 to TRBJ2-1, with D possibly TRBD2 on 5 matching bases. The CDR3 is 15 amino acids. The ends were cut back, 6 bases at V and 1 base at J, with 13 bases in the middle. Germline V gene lookup returns CDR1 MNHEY and CDR2 SVGEGT. DNA for the CDR3: TGTGCCAGCAGCCTCCGGACTGCATCCTACAATGAGCAGTTCTTC. Amino acid sequence: CASSLRTASYNEQFF.

This chain uses TRBV29-1 with TRBJ2-1; 11 bases match TRBD2. Per germline, CDR1 SQVTM and CDR2 ANQGSEA. The junction had 8 bases not matched to a gene; V was cut back by 6 bases and J by 7 bases. This CDR3 has 14 amino acids. The CDR3, as DNA: TGCAGCGTCCCTAGCGGGAGGATCGGGAATGAGCAGTTCTTC. Translated, it gives CSVPSGRIGNEQFF.

The rearrangement joins TRBV24-1 to TRBJ1-1, with D perhaps TRBD1 (6 bases). V was cut by 12 bases and J by 1 base, with 11 bases left in between. Germline V gene lookup returns CDR1 KGHDR and CDR2 SFDVKD. The CDR3 runs 12 residues. The CDR3 here is CAAQTGNTEAFF. The CDR3 region has the DNA TGTGCCGCCCAGACAGGGAACACTGAAGCTTTCTTT.

V gene TRBV11-3 combines with J gene TRBJ2-7; possible D gene TRBD2, 5 bases. CDR1 and CDR2 (germline): SGHNT, YENEEA. V lost 1 base and J 5 bases, leaving 9 bases between the germline ends. This CDR3 has 13 amino acids. CDR3 amino acids: CASSLVEGDEQYF. CDR3 in DNA: TGTGCCAGCAGCTTAGTCGAGGGAGACGAGCAGTACTTC.

This sequence joins TRBV28 and TRBJ2-7; the D gene is possibly TRBD2 (5 bases). V was shortened by 4 bases and J by 2 bases, with 18 bases between the two germline ends. The germline V gene encodes CDR1 MDHEN and CDR2 SYDVKM. CDR3 size: 16 residues. CDR3 residues: CASSSGSRKAAYEQYF. The CDR3 region has the DNA TGTGCCAGCAGTTCTGGGAGCAGGAAAGCGGCCTACGAGCAGTACTTC.

The CDR3 protein is CASSFRPLARNEQFF. The CDR3 DNA reads as TGTGCCAGCAGCTTTCGACCGCTAGCGAGGAATGAGCAGTTCTTC. This chain links TRBV7-2 with TRBJ2-1; D possibly corresponds to TRBD2 (6 bases). V shed 3 bases and J shed 7 bases, with 16 bases lying between them. Per the germline V gene, CDR1 is SGHTA and CDR2 is FQGNSA. This CDR3 spans 15 amino acids. Using reference TRBV7-2 and TRBJ2-1 for the parts outside the CDR3, the full variable domain is GAGVSQSPSNKVTEKGKDVELRCDPISGHTALYWYRQSLGQGLEFLIYFQGNSAPDKSGLPSDRFSAERTGGSVSTLTIQRTQQEDSAVYLCASSFRPLARNEQFFGPGTRLTVL.